The clone carrying this TCR beta chain was observed a handful of times. The data originate from a study of blood T cells in healthy people across ages. With a J-beta primer mix and a sample-barcoded 5' primer, a second PCR ran about 7 to 11 cycles. Each CDR3 protein is one row after TCRdb ran MiXCR on the 5' RACE reads. The sample lists around 1,000,000 distinct CDR3 sequences; about two fifths were seen once. This TCR derives from a man between 18 and 35 years old in good health. The sequenced material came from blood.

CDR3 amino acids: CASRHGGGTEAFF. CDR3 nucleotides: TGTGCCAGCAGGCACGGGGGGGGCACTGAAGCTTTCTTT. The V and J genes are TRBV6-5 and TRBJ1-1; TRBD1 might be the D (5 bases). The CDR3 sequence is 13 residues long. Germline values: CDR1 MNHEY, CDR2 SVGAGI. V was clipped by 6 bases and J by 4 bases, with 12 bases between them.